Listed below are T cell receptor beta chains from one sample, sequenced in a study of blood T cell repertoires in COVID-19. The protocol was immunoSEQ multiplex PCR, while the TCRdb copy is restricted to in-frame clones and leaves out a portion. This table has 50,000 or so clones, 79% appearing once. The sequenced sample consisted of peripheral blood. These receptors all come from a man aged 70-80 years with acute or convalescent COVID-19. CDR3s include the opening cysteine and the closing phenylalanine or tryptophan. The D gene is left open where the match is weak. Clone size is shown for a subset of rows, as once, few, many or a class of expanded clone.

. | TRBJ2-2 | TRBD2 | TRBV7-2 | CASIPLAGSFTGELFF | TGTGCCAGCATCCCCTTAGCGGGAAGTTTCACCGGGGAGCTGTTTTTT
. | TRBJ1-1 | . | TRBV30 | CAWSRIGRGTEAFF | TGTGCCTGGAGTCGGATAGGGCGGGGGACTGAAGCTTTCTTT
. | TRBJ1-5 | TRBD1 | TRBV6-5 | CASLFRGHNQPQHF | TGTGCCAGCCTTTTCAGGGGGCACAATCAGCCCCAGCATTTT
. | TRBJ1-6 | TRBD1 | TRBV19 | CASSIAPSRGHNSPLHF | TGTGCCAGTAGTATTGCCCCCTCGAGGGGGCACAATTCACCCCTCCACTTT
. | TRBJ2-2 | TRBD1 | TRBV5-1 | CASSLAGDRGSAGELFF | TGCGCCAGCAGCTTGGCGGGGGACAGGGGGTCCGCCGGGGAGCTGTTTTTT
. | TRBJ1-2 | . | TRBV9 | CASSVGQDYGYTF | TGTGCCAGCAGCGTAGGGCAGGATTATGGCTACACCTTC
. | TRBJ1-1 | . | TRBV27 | CASSLSAGANTEAFF | TGTGCCAGCAGTTTGTCCGCAGGGGCGAACACTGAAGCTTTCTTT
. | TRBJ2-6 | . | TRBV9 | CASSVAGVSSGANVLTF | TGTGCCAGCAGCGTAGCAGGGGTTAGCTCTGGGGCCAACGTCCTGACTTTC
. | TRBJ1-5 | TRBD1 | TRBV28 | CASGPNDRAWRPQHF | TGTGCCAGCGGACCAAATGACAGGGCGTGGCGGCCCCAGCATTTT
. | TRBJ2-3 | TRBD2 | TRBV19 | CASSAPATLLAGGPADTQYF | TGTGCCAGTAGTGCACCGGCCACACTACTAGCGGGGGGCCCGGCAGATACGCAGTATTTT
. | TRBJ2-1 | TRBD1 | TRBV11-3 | CASSLGWTGIPYNEQFF | TGTGCCAGCAGCTTAGGGTGGACAGGGATTCCCTACAATGAGCAGTTCTTC
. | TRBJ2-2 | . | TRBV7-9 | CASSIGTTTGELFF | TGTGCCAGCAGCATAGGGACAACCACCGGGGAGCTGTTTTTT
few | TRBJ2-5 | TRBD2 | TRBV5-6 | CASSLRLAGRETQYF | TGTGCCAGCAGCCTGCGACTAGCGGGAAGGGAGACCCAGTACTTC
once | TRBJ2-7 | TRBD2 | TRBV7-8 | CASSLAQVAGALEQYF | TGTGCCAGCAGCTTAGCGCAAGTAGCGGGGGCTTTGGAGCAGTACTTC
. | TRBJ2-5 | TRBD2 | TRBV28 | CASRGGSGGPQETQYF | TGTGCCAGCAGGGGGGGTAGCGGGGGGCCCCAAGAGACCCAGTACTTC
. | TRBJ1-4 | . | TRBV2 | CASSLTQGTNEKLFF | TGTGCCAGCAGTCTAACTCAGGGTACCAATGAAAAACTGTTTTTT
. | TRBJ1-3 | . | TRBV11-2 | CASSFLGFGGNTIYF | TGTGCCAGCAGCTTTTTAGGTTTCGGGGGAAACACCATATATTTT
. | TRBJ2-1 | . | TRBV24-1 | CATSDVRGGNYNEQFF | TGTGCCACCAGTGATGTGCGGGGCGGAAACTACAATGAGCAGTTCTTC
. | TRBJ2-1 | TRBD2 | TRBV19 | CASSIRGSYNEQFF | TGTGCCAGTAGTATACGCGGGAGTTACAATGAGCAGTTCTTC
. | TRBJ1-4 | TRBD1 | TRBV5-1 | CASSGQGAGEKLFF | TGCGCCAGCAGTGGGCAGGGGGCAGGGGAAAAACTGTTTTTT
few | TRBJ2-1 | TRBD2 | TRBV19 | CASSPLAGSGIEQFF | TGTGCCAGTAGTCCTCTAGCGGGATCAGGAATTGAGCAGTTCTTC
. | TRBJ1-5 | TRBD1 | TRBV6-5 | CASSPDRDQPQHF | TGTGCCAGCAGCCCGGACAGGGATCAGCCCCAGCATTTT
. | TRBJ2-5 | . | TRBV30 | CAWSAGVAGGLVTQYF | TGTGCCTGGAGTGCCGGCGTTGCCGGCGGTCTTGTCACCCAGTACTTC
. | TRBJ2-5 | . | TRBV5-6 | CASSFVRQGGETQYF | TGTGCCAGCAGCTTCGTCCGTCAGGGTGGGGAGACCCAGTACTTC
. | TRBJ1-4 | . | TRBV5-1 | CASSLEGAANEKLFF | TGCGCCAGCAGCTTGGAAGGGGCTGCTAATGAAAAACTGTTTTTT
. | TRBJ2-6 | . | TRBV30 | CAWKGGGGASGANVLTF | TGTGCCTGGAAGGGTGGTGGGGGGGCTTCTGGGGCCAACGTCCTGACTTTC
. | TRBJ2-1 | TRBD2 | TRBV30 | CAWNPSGGGDEQFF | TGTGCCTGGAACCCCAGCGGGGGAGGCGATGAGCAGTTCTTC
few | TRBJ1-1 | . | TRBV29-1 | CSVGAQGSTEAFF | TGCAGCGTTGGGGCTCAGGGATCCACTGAAGCTTTCTTT
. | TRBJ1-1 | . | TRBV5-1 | CASSTTLNTEAFF | TGCGCCAGCAGCACGACACTGAACACTGAAGCTTTCTTT
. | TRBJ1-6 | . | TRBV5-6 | CASSLAAGADSPLHF | TGTGCCAGCAGCTTGGCTGCAGGGGCGGATTCACCCCTCCACTTT
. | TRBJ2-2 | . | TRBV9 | CASSRLQIAEKDGELFF | TGTGCCAGCAGCCGGCTTCAAATAGCGGAGAAAGACGGGGAGCTGTTTTTT
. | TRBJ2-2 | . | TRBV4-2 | CASSRDLNTGELFF | TGTGCCAGCAGTCGTGACTTGAACACCGGGGAGCTGTTTTTT
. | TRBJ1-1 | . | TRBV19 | CASSPLRGNTEAFF | TGTGCCAGTAGCCCCTTAAGGGGCAACACTGAAGCTTTCTTT
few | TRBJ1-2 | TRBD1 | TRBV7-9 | CASSQGQGTYYGYTF | TGTGCCAGCAGCCAAGGACAGGGGACTTACTATGGCTACACCTTC
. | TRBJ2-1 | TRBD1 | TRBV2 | CASSQGTGANNEQFF | TGTGCCAGCAGTCAGGGGACAGGGGCGAACAATGAGCAGTTCTTC
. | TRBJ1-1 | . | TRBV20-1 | CSASQGGSEAFF | TGCAGTGCTAGTCAGGGAGGGTCTGAAGCTTTCTTT
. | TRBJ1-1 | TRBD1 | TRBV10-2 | CASANRGLATEAFF | TGCGCCAGCGCAAACAGGGGCTTGGCCACTGAAGCTTTCTTT
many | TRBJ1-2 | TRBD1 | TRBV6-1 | CASSESPTGGYGYTF | TGTGCCAGCAGTGAATCCCCAACAGGGGGCTATGGCTACACCTTC
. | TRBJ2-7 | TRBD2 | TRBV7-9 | CASSFRTSGATYEQYF | TGTGCCAGCAGCTTCCGGACTAGCGGAGCAACCTACGAGCAGTACTTC
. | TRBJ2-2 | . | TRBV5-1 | CASSSTDTNTGELFF | TGCGCCAGCAGCTCTACGGACACAAACACCGGGGAGCTGTTTTTT
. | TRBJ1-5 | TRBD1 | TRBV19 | CASSIRQGVQPQHF | TGTGCCAGTAGTATACGACAGGGTGTTCAGCCCCAGCATTTT
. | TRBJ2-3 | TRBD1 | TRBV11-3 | CASSTSTGGGTDTQYF | TGTGCCAGCAGCACATCGACAGGGGGCGGCACAGATACGCAGTATTTT
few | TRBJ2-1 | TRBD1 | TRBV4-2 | CASSRFTGGLSYNEQFF | TGTGCCAGCAGCCGATTTACAGGGGGTTTGTCCTACAATGAGCAGTTCTTC
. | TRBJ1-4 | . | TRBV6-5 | CASQGTATNEKLFF | TGTGCCAGCCAGGGTACGGCAACTAATGAAAAACTGTTTTTT
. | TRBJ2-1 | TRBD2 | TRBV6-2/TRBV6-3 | CASSYSARREVLSEQFF | TGTGCCAGCAGTTACTCTGCAAGGCGGGAGGTTCTGAGTGAGCAGTTCTTC